The 14 T cell receptor beta chains in this list originate from one sample, sequenced in a study of cytomegalovirus exposure and HLA in healthy donors. PCR used 60 Vbeta primers and 13 Jbeta primers. Produced via immunoSEQ multiplex PCR; TCRdb's table is partial and in-frame only. The sample lists roughly 120,000 clones, around 80% occurring once. Sequenced input: PBMCs. The receptors were sampled from a woman aged 25-40 years in good health and CMV-seronegative.

This clone was observed once. The chain carries TRBV5-1 and TRBJ1-4; D is uncertain. The V gene lost 3 bases and the J gene lost 3 bases, with 9 bases spanning the gap. This CDR3 has 14 amino acids. Germline V gene data show CDR1 as SGHRS and CDR2 as YFSETQ. CDR3 DNA sequence: TGCGCCAGCAGCTCCCTCGTATCTAATGAAAAACTGTTTTTT. Its translation is CASSSLVSNEKLFF.

The gene calls are TRBV30 and TRBJ1-1; D is uncertain. V lost 1 base to trimming and J lost 1 base, with 4 bases between them. The CDR3 is 12 amino acids. The germline V gene encodes CDR1 GTSNPN and CDR2 SVGIG (reference sequence). CDR3 in DNA: TGTGCCTGGAGTGACGGGAACACTGAAGCTTTCTTT. Its translation: CAWSDGNTEAFF.

This chain links TRBV10-3 with TRBJ2-5, with TRBD2 as a possible D gene (5 bases). The DNA end lines up better with TRBJ2-7; the J call may be wrong. The CDR3 has 13 amino acids. Germline V gene data show CDR1 as ENHRY and CDR2 as SYGVKD. As DNA, the CDR3 is TGTGCCATCAGTGGTTATAGCGTATACGAGCAGTACTTC. Its protein product is CAISGYSVYEQYF.

The chain carries TRBV11-3 and TRBJ1-1; TRBD1 might be the D (5 bases). The V and J ends lost 1 base and 4 bases respectively, with 19 bases between them. Per the germline V gene, CDR1 is SGHNT and CDR2 is YENEEA. This CDR3 has 17 residues. CDR3 sequence: CASSLAPQGFLGTEAFF. The CDR3 nucleotides read TGTGCCAGCAGCTTAGCTCCGCAGGGTTTTTTGGGCACTGAAGCTTTCTTT.

V is TRBV7-2 and J is TRBJ1-2, with TRBD1 identical over 8 bases. CDR1 is SGHTA and CDR2 is FQGNSA in the germline V gene. This CDR3 comprises 15 residues. V dropped 0 bases and J dropped 4; count of bases not matched to a gene: 4. Here the CDR3 reads CASSLARQGAYGYTF. CDR3 DNA sequence: TGTGCCAGCAGCTTAGCGAGGCAGGGGGCCTATGGCTACACCTTC.

The CDR3 here is CSVALDRAFQETQYF. The CDR3 coding sequence is TGCAGCGTTGCCTTGGACAGGGCGTTTCAAGAGACCCAGTACTTC. The chain has TRBV29-1 and TRBJ2-5; 8 positions agree with TRBD1. With 4 bases clipped from V and 2 bases from J, the junction kept 9 bases outside the gene matches. The V gene's germline CDR1 is SQVTM and CDR2 ANQGSEA. The CDR3 extends over 15 amino acids.

The rearrangement uses TRBV6-4 and TRBJ2-5; 7 nucleotides match TRBD1. Trimming cost V 3 bases and J 0 bases; bases outside gene matches: 10. CDR1 is MRHNA and CDR2 is SNTAGT in the germline V gene. The CDR3 loop spans 17 amino acids. The CDR3 DNA is TGTGCCAGCAGTGATCTCCGCACAGGGGTAAACCAAGAGACCCAGTACTTC. Amino acids: CASSDLRTGVNQETQYF.

In this sample, this clone turned up once. The chain has TRBV14 and TRBJ1-2; 7 bases match TRBD1. V lost 2 bases and J lost 4; bases outside the gene matches: 4. This CDR3 is 14 amino acids long. Germline V gene sequence: CDR1 SGHDN, CDR2 FVKESK. CDR3 sequence (DNA): TGTGCCAGCAGCCAAACGGGACAGCCCTATGGCTACACCTTC. This encodes CASSQTGQPYGYTF.

CDR3 in amino acids: CASSLEAADTQYF. The CDR3 DNA is TGTGCCAGCAGCTTGGAAGCGGCAGATACGCAGTATTTT. The chain has TRBV7-9 and TRBJ2-3, with D perhaps TRBD2 (5 bases). The CDR3 runs to 13 residues. Deletions cut 3 bases from V and 4 bases from J, with 8 bases between. Germline V gene data show CDR1 as SEHNR and CDR2 as FQNEAQ (reference sequence).

The chain links TRBV18 to TRBJ2-2, with D perhaps TRBD2 (6 bases). V lost 3 bases and J lost 0, with 11 bases in between. CDR3 size: 16 residues. Germline CDR1 KGHSH, CDR2 LQKENI. CDR3 nucleotides: TGTGCCAGCTCACCGGAGGGTATTTCGAACACCGGGGAGCTGTTTTTT. This translates into CASSPEGISNTGELFF.

This clone occurred a few times. The chain has TRBV19 and TRBJ2-1, with TRBD2 matching over 9 bases. Germline lookup yields CDR1 LNHDA and CDR2 SQIVND (reference sequence). The CDR3 loop spans 15 amino acids. Trimming cost V 3 bases and J 8 bases; bases outside gene matches: 8. CDR3 protein: CASSIGGGAGYEQFF. CDR3 bases: TGTGCCAGTAGTATTGGCGGGGGGGCCGGCTATGAGCAGTTCTTC.

The chain is built from TRBV29-1 and TRBJ1-4, with D unclear. Germline V gene lookup returns CDR1 SQVTM and CDR2 ANQGSEA. V was clipped by 8 bases and J by 8 bases, with 12 bases between them. The CDR3 runs to 11 residues. CDR3 nucleotide sequence: TGCAGCTGCAATCGAGGGGAAAAACTGTTTTTT. Amino acids: CSCNRGEKLFF. Full variable domain (remainder filled in from reference TRBV29-1 and TRBJ1-4): SAVISQKPSRDICQRGTSLTIQCQVDSQVTMMFWYRQQPGQSLTLIATANQGSEATYESGFVIDKFPISRPNLTFSTLTVSNMSPEDSSIYLCSCNRGEKLFFGSGTQLSVL.

The rearrangement joins TRBV15 to TRBJ1-1; no reliable D call. The CDR3 runs to 12 residues. The V end lost 5 bases, the J end lost 1 base, and 5 bases lay between the germline ends. Germline V gives CDR1 LNHNV, CDR2 YYDKDF (reference sequence). The CDR3 protein is CATSQWNTEAFF. DNA for the CDR3: TGTGCCACCAGCCAGTGGAACACTGAAGCTTTCTTT. The full variable domain, with the rest looked up from reference TRBV15 and TRBJ1-1, is DAMVIQNPRYQVTQFGKPVTLSCSQTLNHNVMYWYQQKSSQAPKLLFHYYDKDFNNEADTPDNFQSRRPNTSFCFLDIRSPGLGDTAMYLCATSQWNTEAFFGQGTRLTVV.

The chain carries TRBV9 and TRBJ2-3; the match to TRBD2 covers 13 bases. The V gene's germline CDR1 is SGDLS and CDR2 YYNGEE. Unmatched junction bases numbered 9, after V lost 0 bases and J lost 11 bases. The CDR3 is 16 residues long. CDR3: CASSVGGLAGSRWQYF. The CDR3 coding sequence is TGTGCCAGCAGCGTAGGGGGACTAGCGGGATCTCGATGGCAGTATTTT.